This T cell receptor (beta chain) was profiled in a study of shared clonotypes between healthy human individuals. The length of the CDR3 is 12 residues. Trimming pared 1 base from V and 3 bases from J, leaving 1 base between. The V gene's germline CDR1 is SEHNR and CDR2 FQNEAQ (reference sequence). Deep-level assay runs were performed. Data came from immunoSEQ multiplex PCR; TCRdb stores just in-frame clones and leaves some out. The sample carries about 100,000 clones, more than 45% recorded once. With respect to this clone: Other DNA sequences in this sample translate to the same CDR3.

Sample: PBMCs. The chain couples TRBV7-9 to TRBJ2-1; D unresolved. The sequence derives from a woman aged 40 to 50 in good health. Some clones in this sample may be carry-over from other donors' samples. For the CDR3, the DNA is TGTGCCAGCAGCTTAGGCTACAATGAGCAGTTCTTC. Translated: CASSLGYNEQFF.